Given below is one T cell receptor (beta chain) in context. As yet, its antigen is unknown. This specimen comes from a study of T cell clonotyping in hematopoietic cell transplantation. Produced via immunoSEQ multiplex PCR; TCRdb's table is partial and in-frame only. The table includes approximately 20,000 clones, about 82% detected once. The sample's time point: recipient sample about 28 days before transplant, after cytoreduction. Study-level findings and limits: After transplant, recipient diversity fell while pathologically expanded clonotypes grew through day 180.

The sample here was peripheral blood mononuclear cells, taken before stem cell transplant. This TCR came from a man in his fifties or sixties with acute myeloid leukemia. Some clones in this sample may be carry-over from other donors' samples.

CDR3 loop: CASSLSAGYNSPLHF. DNA for the CDR3: TGTGCCAGCAGCTTATCCGCTGGCTATAATTCACCCCTCCACTTT. The V gene is TRBV5-4, the J gene TRBJ1-6; no reliable D call. Germline lookup yields CDR1 SGHNT and CDR2 YYREEE (reference sequence). This CDR3 has 15 residues. V was clipped by 2 bases and J by 3 bases, with 9 bases between them.